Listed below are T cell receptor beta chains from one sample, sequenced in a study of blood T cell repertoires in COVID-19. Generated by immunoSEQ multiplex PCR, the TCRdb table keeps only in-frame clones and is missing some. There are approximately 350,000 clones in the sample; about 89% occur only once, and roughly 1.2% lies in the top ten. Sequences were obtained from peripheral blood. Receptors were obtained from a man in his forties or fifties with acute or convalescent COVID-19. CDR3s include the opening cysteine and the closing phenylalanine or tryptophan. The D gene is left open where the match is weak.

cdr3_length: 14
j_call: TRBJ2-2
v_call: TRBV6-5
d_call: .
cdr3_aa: CASSYSYPTGELFF

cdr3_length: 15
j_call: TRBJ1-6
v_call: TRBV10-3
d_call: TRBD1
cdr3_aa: CAIRVGTGLNSPLHF

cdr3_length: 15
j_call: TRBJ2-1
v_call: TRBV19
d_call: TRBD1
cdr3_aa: CASSLMGTGSPEQFF

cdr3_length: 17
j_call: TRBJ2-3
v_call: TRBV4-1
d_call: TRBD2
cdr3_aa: CASSRKGTSGRFDTQYF

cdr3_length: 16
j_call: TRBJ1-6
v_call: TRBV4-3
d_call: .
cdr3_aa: CASSQDLSGYNSPLHF

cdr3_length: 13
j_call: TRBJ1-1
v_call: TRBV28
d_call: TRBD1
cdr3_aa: CASSFGTENEAFF

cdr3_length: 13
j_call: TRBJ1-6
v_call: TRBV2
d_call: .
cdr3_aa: CASTSTPGSPLHF

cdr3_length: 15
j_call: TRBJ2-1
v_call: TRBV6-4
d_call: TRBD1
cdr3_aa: CASSSGTGGYNEQFF

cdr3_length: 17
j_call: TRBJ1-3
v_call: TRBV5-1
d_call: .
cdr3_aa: CASSLEFGQGPRNTIYF

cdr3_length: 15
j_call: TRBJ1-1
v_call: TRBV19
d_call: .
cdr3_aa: CASSIDLTGLTEAFF

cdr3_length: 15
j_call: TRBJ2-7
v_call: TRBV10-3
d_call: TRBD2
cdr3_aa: CAISGGGPSSYEQYF

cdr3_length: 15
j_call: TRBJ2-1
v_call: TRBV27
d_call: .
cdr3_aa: CASSLDKNSYNEQFF

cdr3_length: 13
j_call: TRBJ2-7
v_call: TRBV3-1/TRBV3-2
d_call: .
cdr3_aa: CASSHASSYEQYF

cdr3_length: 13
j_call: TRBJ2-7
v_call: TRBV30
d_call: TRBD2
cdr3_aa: CAWETSGNYEQYF

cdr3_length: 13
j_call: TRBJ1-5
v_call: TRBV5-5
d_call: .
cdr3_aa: CASSLLMNQPQHF

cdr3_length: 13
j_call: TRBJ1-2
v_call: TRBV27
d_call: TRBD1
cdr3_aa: CASSRTGNYGYTF

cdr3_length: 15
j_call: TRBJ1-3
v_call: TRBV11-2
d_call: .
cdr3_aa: CASSLLSTSGNTIYF

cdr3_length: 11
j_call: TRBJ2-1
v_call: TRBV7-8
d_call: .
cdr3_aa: CASSLRYEQFF

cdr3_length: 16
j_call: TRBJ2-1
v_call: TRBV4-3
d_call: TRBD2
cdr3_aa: CASSQDTGGNYNEQFF

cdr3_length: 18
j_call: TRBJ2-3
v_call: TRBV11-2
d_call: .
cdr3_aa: CASSSQGGARAGTDTQYF

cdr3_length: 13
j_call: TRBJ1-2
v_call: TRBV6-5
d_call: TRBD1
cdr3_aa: CASRKTGPGGYTF

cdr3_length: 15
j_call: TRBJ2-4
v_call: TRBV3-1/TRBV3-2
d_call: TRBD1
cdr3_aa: CASRLQGAPVDIQYF

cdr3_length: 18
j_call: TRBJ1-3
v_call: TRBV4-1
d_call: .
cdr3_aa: CASSQPTRQTRSGNTIYF

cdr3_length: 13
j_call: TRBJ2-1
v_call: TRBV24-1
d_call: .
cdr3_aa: CATRGGDYNEQFF

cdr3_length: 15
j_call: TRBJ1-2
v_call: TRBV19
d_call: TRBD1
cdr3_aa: CASSIMTGGNYGYTF

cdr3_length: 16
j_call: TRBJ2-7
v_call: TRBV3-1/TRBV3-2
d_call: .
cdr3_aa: CASSQEFKGVAYEQYF

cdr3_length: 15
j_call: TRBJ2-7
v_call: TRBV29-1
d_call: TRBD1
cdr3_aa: CSVVGTGVTPYEQYF

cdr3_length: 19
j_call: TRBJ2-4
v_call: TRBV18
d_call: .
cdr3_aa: CASSPVRFSLGGAKNIQYF

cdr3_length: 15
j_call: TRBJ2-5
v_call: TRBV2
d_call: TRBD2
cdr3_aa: CASRQLAGGLETQYF

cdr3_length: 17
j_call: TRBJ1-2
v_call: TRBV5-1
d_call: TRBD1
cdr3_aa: CASSLWAGTGGTDGYTF

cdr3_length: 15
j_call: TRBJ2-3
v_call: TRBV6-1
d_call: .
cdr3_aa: CASSEVGASTDTQYF

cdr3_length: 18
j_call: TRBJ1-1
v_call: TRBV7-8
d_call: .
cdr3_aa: CASSLLAVTGTVNTEAFF

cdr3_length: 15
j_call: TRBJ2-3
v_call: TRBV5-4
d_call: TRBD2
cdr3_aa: CASSTTSGHTDTQYF

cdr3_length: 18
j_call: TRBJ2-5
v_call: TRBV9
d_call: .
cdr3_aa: CASSPDLPTRGHQETQYF

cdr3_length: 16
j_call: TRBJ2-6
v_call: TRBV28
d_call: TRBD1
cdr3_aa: CASSFLQGSGANVLTF

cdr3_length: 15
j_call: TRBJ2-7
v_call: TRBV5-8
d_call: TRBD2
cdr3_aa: CASSLVGREGSEQYF

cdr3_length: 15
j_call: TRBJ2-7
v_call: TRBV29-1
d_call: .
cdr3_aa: CSVGGSSSEVYEQYF

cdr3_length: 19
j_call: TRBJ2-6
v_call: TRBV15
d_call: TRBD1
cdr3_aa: CATSRGQGIGIPGANVLTF

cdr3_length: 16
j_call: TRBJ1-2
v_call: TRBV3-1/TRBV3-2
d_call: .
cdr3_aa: CASSPTGRGAGYGYTF